These 32 T cell receptor beta chains were all obtained from the same sample, sequenced in a study of blood T cell repertoires in COVID-19. Repertoires were generated with immunoSEQ multiplex PCR, while TCRdb's copy carries only in-frame clones and drops some. Counted here are about 670,000 clones, around 90% occurring once; the ten biggest clones make up about 0.26%. The source material was peripheral blood. The receptors stem from a woman under 30 with acute or convalescent COVID-19.

This clone has just a few counts. The V and J genes are TRBV2 and TRBJ1-2; 7 bases agree with TRBD1. CDR3 length: 14 residues. Per germline, CDR1 SNHLY and CDR2 FYNNEI. The V segment lost 7 bases and the J segment 5 bases; nucleotides outside the gene matches: 10. The CDR3 coding sequence is TGTGCCAGCAAGCTGACAGGGATAGAGTATGGCTACACCTTC. Translation: CASKLTGIEYGYTF.

This clone has more than one count but fewer than ten. The CDR3 region is CASSERPGSNQPQHF. DNA of the CDR3: TGCGCCAGCAGCGAACGTCCGGGTAGCAATCAGCCCCAGCATTTT. V is TRBV5-1 and J is TRBJ1-5; no clear D gene. The CDR3 length is 15 residues. Germline CDR1 is SGHRS and CDR2 is YFSETQ. V lost 4 bases, J lost 0 bases, and 11 bases lay in between.

This chain connects TRBV11-2 to TRBJ2-3; D gene uncertain. CDR1 and CDR2 (germline): SGHAT, FQNNGV. The CDR3 runs to 15 residues. V lost 3 bases and J lost 2, with 12 bases in between. In DNA form, the CDR3 reads TGTGCCAGCAGCTTGTGGCCGTACATCACAGATACGCAGTATTTT. Its translation is CASSLWPYITDTQYF.

V gene TRBV4-1 combines with J gene TRBJ1-5, with D possibly being TRBD1 (5 bases). V was clipped by 1 base and J by 0 bases, with 19 bases between them. This CDR3 region has 19 residues. CDR1 and CDR2 (germline): MGHRA, YSYEKL. CDR3 bases: TGCGCCAGCAGCCAAGCGGGACTTTACCCCTATCTTAGCAATCAGCCCCAGCATTTT. Protein: CASSQAGLYPYLSNQPQHF.

This chain connects TRBV30 to TRBJ1-1; TRBD1 aligns across 7 bases. The CDR3 is made up of 13 amino acids. V lost 6 bases, J lost 4 bases, and 8 bases stayed unmatched. The germline CDR1 and CDR2 sequences are GTSNPN and SVGIG (reference sequence). The CDR3 sequence is CACGQAVSTEAFF. The CDR3 region has the DNA TGTGCCTGTGGACAGGCCGTTAGCACTGAAGCTTTCTTT.

This sequence joins TRBV12-3 or TRBV12-4 and TRBJ1-1, with D possibly TRBD1 on 5 matching bases. V was clipped by 5 bases and J by 9 bases, with 10 bases between them. There are 11 residues in the CDR3. CDR3 nucleotide sequence: TGTGCCAGCAGTCAGGGTAACCAAGCTTTCTTT. Protein: CASSQGNQAFF.

The chain employs TRBV9 and TRBJ1-2, with TRBD1 as a possible D gene (6 bases). Germline V CDR1 and CDR2: SGDLS, YYNGEE. The CDR3 contains 13 residues. Between the trimmed V and J ends, which lost 4 bases and 1 base, there was a span of 8 bases. The CDR3 region is CASSLRGNYGYTF. For the CDR3, the DNA is TGTGCCAGCAGCCTCAGGGGTAACTATGGCTACACCTTC.

The chain carries TRBV2 and TRBJ1-5, with 8 bases matching TRBD1. The CDR3 loop spans 14 amino acids. The trim removed 7 bases at V and 4 bases at J, leaving 6 bases unmatched. Germline V gene lookup returns CDR1 SNHLY and CDR2 FYNNEI. The CDR3 DNA follows: TGTGCCAGCACGGACAGGGTCAGGAATCAGCCCCAGCATTTT. It yields the protein CASTDRVRNQPQHF.

The chain is built from TRBV12-5 and TRBJ1-1; 7 positions agree with TRBD1. Trimming cost V 9 bases and J 2 bases; bases outside gene matches: 12. The germline V gene has CDR1 LGHNT and CDR2 FRNRAP. The CDR3 has 15 residues. As DNA, the CDR3 is TGTGCTAGCTTATTCACGGGACAGCTAAACACTGAAGCTTTCTTT. This codes for CASLFTGQLNTEAFF. Complete variable domain (other parts from reference TRBV12-5 and TRBJ1-1): DARVTQTPRHKVTEMGQEVTMRCQPILGHNTVFWYRQTMMQGLELLAYFRNRAPLDDSGMPKDRFSAEMPDATLATLKIQPSEPRDSAVYFCASLFTGQLNTEAFFGQGTRLTVV.

V gene TRBV12-5 combines with J gene TRBJ2-5, with 8 bases lining up with TRBD2. Germline loops: CDR1 LGHNT, CDR2 FRNRAP. The CDR3 consists of 19 residues. Trimming removed 0 bases from V and 5 bases from J; junction bases left unmatched: 17. The CDR3 nucleotides are TGTGCTAGTGGTTTGGTACTGGCGGGTAGCGGGGTGTCTCGGGAGACCCAGTACTTC. Protein product: CASGLVLAGSGVSRETQYF.

V is TRBV6-5 and J is TRBJ1-2; D gene unclear. The germline V and J ends were trimmed by 8 bases and 0 bases, with 13 bases remaining between them. Germline V gene sequence: CDR1 MNHEY, CDR2 SVGAGI. CDR3 length equals 14 residues. The CDR3 nucleotides are TGTGCCAGCCGAACGATACAAGCTAACTATGGCTACACCTTC. It is translated as CASRTIQANYGYTF.

V and J are TRBV6-2 or TRBV6-3 and TRBJ1-1, with unresolved D. The germline V and J ends were trimmed by 4 bases and 6 bases, with 9 bases remaining between them. The CDR3 totals 12 residues. Germline lookup yields CDR1 MNHEY and CDR2 SVGEGT. The CDR3 spells CASSSLGPEAFF. As DNA, the CDR3 is TGTGCCAGCAGTTCACTGGGCCCTGAAGCTTTCTTT.

V is TRBV4-1 and J is TRBJ2-3; 9 bases line up with TRBD2. This CDR3 spans 14 amino acids. Germline lookup yields CDR1 MGHRA and CDR2 YSYEKL. Trimming cost V 7 bases and J 4 bases; bases outside gene matches: 6. The CDR3 reads CASTLPSGADTQYF. The CDR3 region has the DNA TGCGCCAGCACACTTCCTAGCGGGGCAGATACGCAGTATTTT.

This clone came up a few times. The V and J genes are TRBV2 and TRBJ2-7; 7 nucleotides align to TRBD1. The CDR3 consists of 12 residues. With 4 bases clipped from V and 7 bases from J, the junction kept 4 bases outside the gene matches. Germline lookup yields CDR1 SNHLY and CDR2 FYNNEI. CDR3 coding DNA: TGTGCCAGCAGTGTTAGGGGGCGGGAGCAGTACTTC. Protein sequence: CASSVRGREQYF.

The chain recombines TRBV7-2 with TRBJ1-2; 8 bases match TRBD1. This CDR3 spans 15 amino acids. The junction had 4 bases not matched to a gene; V was cut back by 1 base and J by 3 bases. Germline CDR1 SGHTA, CDR2 FQGNSA. The CDR3 DNA reads as TGTGCCAGCAGCTTAGTGCCAGGGGGCGACTATGGCTACACCTTC. It translates to CASSLVPGGDYGYTF.

The chain links TRBV6-6 to TRBJ1-6; 8 nucleotides line up with TRBD1. The CDR3 sequence is 16 residues long. CDR1 and CDR2 (germline): MNHNY, SVGAGI (reference sequence). The J segment lost 9 bases and the V segment lost 5 bases, leaving 12 bases of the junction unmatched. The CDR3 coding sequence is TGTGCCAGCAGTCGAATGGACAGGGCGTTAGCTTCACCCCTCCACTTT. It specifies CASSRMDRALASPLHF.

The chain is built from TRBV19 and TRBJ1-1, with 12 bases fitting TRBD1. Germline V gene lookup returns CDR1 LNHDA and CDR2 SQIVND (reference sequence). With 2 bases clipped from V and 3 bases from J, the junction kept 7 bases outside the gene matches. The CDR3 covers 17 residues. This CDR3 is CASSIKQGQGADTEAFF. CDR3 sequence (DNA): TGTGCCAGTAGTATAAAACAGGGACAGGGGGCGGACACTGAAGCTTTCTTT.

The chain is built from TRBV28 and TRBJ2-1; 8 positions agree with TRBD1. The J segment lost 9 bases and the V segment lost 2 bases, leaving 6 bases of the junction unmatched. Germline V CDR1 and CDR2: MDHEN, SYDVKM. The CDR3 has 14 amino acids. The CDR3 here is CASSLGTGLGEQFF. CDR3 nucleotides: TGTGCCAGCAGTTTAGGGACAGGTTTGGGTGAGCAGTTCTTC.

The chain has TRBV5-6 and TRBJ1-1; D is uncertain. CDR3 length: 16 amino acids. Trimming cost V 6 bases and J 4 bases, with 22 bases left between them. Germline V gene data show CDR1 as SGHDT and CDR2 as YYEEEE. CDR3 coding DNA: TGTGCCAGCACCAAAGGGAGGTTTGGGTTAGGCACTGAAGCTTTCTTT. Its protein is CASTKGRFGLGTEAFF.

The chain employs TRBV29-1 and TRBJ1-1, with D perhaps TRBD1 (5 bases). Deletions cut 4 bases from V and 6 bases from J, with 18 bases between. The germline gives CDR1 SQVTM, CDR2 ANQGSEA. There are 14 residues in the CDR3. This chain's CDR3 is CSVVVTASSPEAFF. As DNA, the CDR3 is TGCAGCGTTGTGGTGACAGCTTCCTCCCCTGAAGCTTTCTTT. The full variable domain, completed using reference TRBV29-1 and TRBJ1-1, is SAVISQKPSRDICQRGTSLTIQCQVDSQVTMMFWYRQQPGQSLTLIATANQGSEATYESGFVIDKFPISRPNLTFSTLTVSNMSPEDSSIYLCSVVVTASSPEAFFGQGTRLTVV.

A few counts support this clone. The germline gene is not matched at one end of the junction; a read error may be the cause. The chain is built from TRBV6-5 and TRBJ1-3, with TRBD1 as a possible D gene (5 bases). The germline CDR1 and CDR2 sequences are MNHEY and SVGAGI. The CDR3 consists of 15 residues. The CDR3 coding sequence is TGTGCCAGCAGTGACTCCCTCGGGGGTGTAAACACCATATATTTT. It is translated as CASSDSLGGVNTIYF.

As concerns this clone: At the DNA level, this CDR3 is encoded by other sequences in the same sample as well. This chain links TRBV10-3 with TRBJ1-2, with 9 bases fitting TRBD1. Germline values: CDR1 ENHRY, CDR2 SYGVKD. Losses at the gene ends were 9 bases for V and 3 bases for J; bases not matched to a gene: 2. The CDR3 contains 12 residues. The CDR3 reads CAIDRGDYGYTF. CDR3 DNA: TGTGCCATTGACAGGGGGGACTATGGCTACACCTTC.

The gene calls are TRBV6-6 and TRBJ1-1; no firm D call. CDR1 and CDR2 (germline): MNHNY, SVGAGI (reference sequence). This CDR3 comprises 15 residues. The V gene lost 3 bases and the J gene lost 3 bases, with 14 bases spanning the gap. CDR3 sequence (DNA): TGTGCCAGCAGTTATGGTGTCTCTCGCGACACTGAAGCTTTCTTT. It translates to CASSYGVSRDTEAFF.

This clone was picked up a small number of times. The genes are TRBV5-1 and TRBJ1-3; 9 nucleotides match TRBD1. Trimming cost V 2 bases and J 6 bases; bases outside gene matches: 9. Germline loops: CDR1 SGHRS, CDR2 YFSETQ. The CDR3 loop spans 16 amino acids. CDR3 sequence: CASSLGGTGGENTIYF. CDR3 sequence (DNA): TGCGCCAGCAGCTTAGGAGGCACAGGGGGCGAAAACACCATATATTTT. The entire variable domain, with the rest obtained from reference TRBV5-1 and TRBJ1-3, is as follows: KAGVTQTPRYLIKTRGQQVTLSCSPISGHRSVSWYQQTPGQGLQFLFEYFSETQRNKGNFPGRFSGRQFSNSRSEMNVSTLELGDSALYLCASSLGGTGGENTIYFGEGSWLTVV.

The chain combines TRBV5-1 with TRBJ2-7, with 9 nucleotides matching TRBD1. The ends lost 5 bases at V and 2 bases at J; junction bases unmatched: 2. Germline lookup yields CDR1 SGHRS and CDR2 YFSETQ. The CDR3 consists of 13 residues. CDR3 in DNA: TGCGCCAGCAGAGGACAGGGGCCCTACGAGCAGTACTTC. Its translation is CASRGQGPYEQYF.

This clone showed up just once. J is TRBJ1-6 and V is TRBV28; the match to TRBD1 covers 8 bases. V shed 5 bases and J 5 bases; nucleotides not matched to a gene: 5. CDR1 is MDHEN, CDR2 SYDVKM, per germline. CDR3 length: 15 amino acids. The CDR3 is CASSGQGANNSPLHF. CDR3 coding DNA: TGTGCCAGCAGTGGACAGGGCGCTAATAATTCACCCCTCCACTTT.

The rearrangement uses TRBV6-6 and TRBJ2-7; 7 bases align to TRBD1. Germline V gene lookup returns CDR1 MNHNY and CDR2 SVGAGI (reference sequence). This CDR3 spans 14 amino acids. V trimming: 0 bases; J trimming: 4 bases; junction bases outside the gene matches: 3. This CDR3 is CASSYSHRGYEQYF. The CDR3 DNA reads TGTGCCAGCAGTTACTCACACAGGGGTTACGAGCAGTACTTC.

V is TRBV23-1 and J is TRBJ1-5; 9 nucleotides align to TRBD1. TRBV23-1 is an ORF, and what it does is uncertain. V shed 0 bases and J 4 bases; nucleotides not matched to a gene: 7. This CDR3 spans 17 amino acids. CDR3: CASSQSSGGQGNQPQHF. Here the CDR3 DNA reads TGCGCCAGCAGTCAATCGTCTGGGGGACAGGGTAATCAGCCCCAGCATTTT.

The V and J genes are TRBV30 and TRBJ1-4; D is ambiguous. V gave up 0 bases and J gave up 5 bases, with 7 bases separating them. Per the germline V gene, CDR1 is GTSNPN and CDR2 is SVGIG (reference sequence). CDR3 length: 13 amino acids. The chain's CDR3 is CAWSVRANEKLFF. The DNA for the CDR3 is TGTGCCTGGAGTGTAAGAGCAAATGAAAAACTGTTTTTT. Complete variable domain (other parts from reference TRBV30 and TRBJ1-4): SQTIHQWPATLVQPVGSPLSLECTVEGTSNPNLYWYRQAAGRGLQLLFYSVGIGQISSEVPQNLSASRPQDRQFILSSKKLLLSDSGFYLCAWSVRANEKLFFGSGTQLSVL.

The J gene is TRBJ2-7, the V gene TRBV24-1; maybe TRBD1 (6 bases). Germline CDR1 and CDR2: KGHDR and SFDVKD. The CDR3 covers 14 residues. Trimming left V 2 bases short and J 3 bases short, with 10 bases between. The CDR3 reads CATSDSGTLYEQYF. DNA of the CDR3: TGTGCCACCAGTGATTCCGGGACACTCTACGAGCAGTACTTC.

This rearrangement joins TRBV7-2 to TRBJ2-3, with TRBD2 identical over 7 bases. The germline CDR1 and CDR2 sequences are SGHTA and FQGNSA. The CDR3 covers 18 residues. V lost 4 bases to trimming and J lost 1 base; unmatched junction nucleotides: 14. Here the CDR3 DNA reads TGTGCCAGCAGCTCTATTAGCGGGCCACAACAACGCACAGATACGCAGTATTTT. Protein product: CASSSISGPQQRTDTQYF.

The CDR3 coding sequence is TGCGCCAGCAGCCTTCGGCTCCGGGACTCCCTACGGAATGAGCAGTTCTTC. Translated: CASSLRLRDSLRNEQFF. V usage is TRBV4-3 and J usage is TRBJ2-1, with a tentative D call TRBD2 (6 bases). Looked up from germline, CDR1 is LGHNA and CDR2 is YSLEER. This CDR3 region has 17 residues. The V and J ends lost 4 bases and 7 bases respectively, with 23 bases between them.